Below, 24 T cell receptor beta chains from the same sample are listed, as sequenced in a study of blood T cell repertoires in COVID-19. TCRdb's table, derived via immunoSEQ multiplex PCR, lists solely in-frame clones and lacks some. The repertoire consists of under 70,000 clones, with about 86% occurring once and the leading ten covering 3% to 4.5%. The sequenced material came from peripheral blood. These receptors were obtained from a man aged 45-60 years with acute or convalescent COVID-19.

The J gene is TRBJ1-1, the V gene TRBV19; D perhaps matches TRBD1 (6 bases). V lost 3 bases, J lost 8 bases, and 13 bases lay in between. The CDR3 totals 13 residues. Germline loops: CDR1 LNHDA, CDR2 SQIVND (reference sequence). CDR3 sequence: CASSITSQGEAFF. In DNA form, the CDR3 reads TGTGCCAGTAGTATTACTTCGCAGGGGGAAGCTTTCTTT.

This chain links TRBV27 with TRBJ1-1; D not certain. Germline V lookup: CDR1 MNHEY, CDR2 SMNVEV (reference sequence). The CDR3 sequence is 13 residues long. Trimming removed 5 bases from V and 1 base from J, with 8 bases in between. The CDR3: CASSPSPNTEAFF. The CDR3 nucleotides are TGTGCCAGCAGTCCCTCCCCGAACACTGAAGCTTTCTTT.

The rearrangement uses TRBV6-6 and TRBJ1-2, with D unresolved. There are 12 residues in the CDR3. V was trimmed by 7 bases and J by 4 bases, leaving 10 bases between them. Germline loops: CDR1 MNHNY, CDR2 SVGAGI (reference sequence). CDR3 sequence (DNA): TGTGCCAGCACCCTAAACTTCTATGGCTACACCTTC. Translating it yields CASTLNFYGYTF.

The V gene is TRBV5-1, the J gene TRBJ1-6, with D unclear. Per germline, CDR1 SGHRS and CDR2 YFSETQ. The ends were cut back, 1 base at V and 7 bases at J, with 12 bases in the middle. The CDR3 consists of 15 residues. The CDR3 region is CASSLSGVRNSPLHF. The DNA for the CDR3 is TGCGCCAGCAGCTTGAGCGGGGTCCGGAATTCACCCCTCCACTTT.

The chain employs TRBV28 and TRBJ2-7; 9 bases fit TRBD2. This CDR3 contains 15 residues. Per the germline V gene, CDR1 is MDHEN and CDR2 is SYDVKM. V dropped 6 bases and J dropped 4; count of bases not matched to a gene: 10. The CDR3 here is CASRGAGGRAYEQYF. The CDR3 bases are TGTGCCAGCAGGGGTGCGGGCGGGAGGGCTTACGAGCAGTACTTC.

The rearrangement links TRBV27 to TRBJ2-7; perhaps TRBD2 as D (6 bases). CDR1 and CDR2 from the germline V gene are MNHEY and SMNVEV (reference sequence). This CDR3 spans 14 amino acids. V lost 5 bases, J lost 1 base, and 12 bases lay in between. The CDR3 reads CASSPQGLSYEQYF. CDR3 nucleotide sequence: TGTGCCAGCAGTCCCCAGGGACTTTCCTACGAGCAGTACTTC.

V usage is TRBV7-3 and J usage is TRBJ2-5; TRBD1 agrees at 10 bases. The V gene end was trimmed by 5 bases and the J gene end by 4 bases; junction bases not matched to a gene: 4. Germline assignment: CDR1 SGHTA and CDR2 FQGTGA. The CDR3 totals 14 residues. CDR3 coding DNA: TGTGCCAGCAGCGCGACAGGGGGCGGAGAGACCCAGTACTTC. It codes for CASSATGGGETQYF.

J is TRBJ2-2 and V is TRBV11-3, with TRBD1 matching 7 bases. The V gene end was trimmed by 3 bases and the J gene end by 1 base; junction bases not matched to a gene: 2. Germline CDR1 and CDR2: SGHNT and YENEEA. The CDR3 covers 15 residues. DNA of the CDR3: TGTGCCAGCAGCTTCGGGGACAGGAACACCGGGGAGCTGTTTTTT. This encodes CASSFGDRNTGELFF.

The chain joins TRBV9 to TRBJ2-2; 7 bases are shared with TRBD1. The CDR3 sequence is 15 residues long. CDR1 is SGDLS, CDR2 YYNGEE, per germline. V lost 9 bases and J lost 7; bases outside the gene matches: 15. The chain's CDR3 is CATGEGGVRSGELFF. CDR3 DNA: TGTGCCACCGGAGAAGGGGGCGTTAGAAGCGGGGAGCTGTTTTTT.

This clone has a handful of counts. CDR3 sequence reads: CASSAKTSGGNYEQYF. The CDR3 nucleotides are TGTGCCAGCAGCGCCAAGACTAGCGGAGGAAACTACGAGCAGTACTTC. The V gene is TRBV7-9, the J gene TRBJ2-7; 9 bases agree with TRBD2. CDR1 SEHNR and CDR2 FQNEAQ come from the germline V gene (reference sequence). J gave up 3 bases and V 5 bases, and 11 bases lay outside the gene matches. The CDR3 spans 16 residues.

The chain combines TRBV5-1 with TRBJ1-3, with a possible D match to TRBD1 (5 bases). The CDR3 loop spans 14 amino acids. V was clipped by 4 bases and J by 4 bases, with 12 bases between them. Germline V gene sequence: CDR1 SGHRS, CDR2 YFSETQ. The CDR3 sequence: CASSPGNAGNTIYF. CDR3 nucleotides: TGCGCCAGCAGCCCAGGGAACGCGGGAAACACCATATATTTT.

The genes are TRBV7-6 and TRBJ1-2; D might be TRBD1 (5 bases). The CDR3 extends over 17 amino acids. V was clipped by 1 base and J by 2 bases, with 17 bases between them. CDR1 is SGHVS and CDR2 is FNYEAQ in the germline V gene. The CDR3 loop reads CASSLGSGFAGNYGYTF. As DNA, the CDR3 is TGTGCCAGCAGCTTAGGCTCAGGTTTTGCAGGGAACTATGGCTACACCTTC.

The V and J genes are TRBV5-1 and TRBJ1-4; 8 bases map to TRBD1. This CDR3 has 16 amino acids. The V gene end was trimmed by 4 bases and the J gene end by 3 bases; junction bases not matched to a gene: 8. The V gene's germline CDR1 is SGHRS and CDR2 YFSETQ. Here the CDR3 DNA reads TGCGCCAGCAGCCCTGGACAGGGTCAATCTAATGAAAAACTGTTTTTT. Residues: CASSPGQGQSNEKLFF. The whole variable domain, remainder taken from reference TRBV5-1 and TRBJ1-4, is KAGVTQTPRYLIKTRGQQVTLSCSPISGHRSVSWYQQTPGQGLQFLFEYFSETQRNKGNFPGRFSGRQFSNSRSEMNVSTLELGDSALYLCASSPGQGQSNEKLFFGSGTQLSVL.

The chain is built from TRBV2 and TRBJ1-3; D gene unclear. Trimming took 7 bases from V and 2 from J, leaving 12 bases between them. This CDR3 region has 14 residues. The germline CDR1 and CDR2 sequences are SNHLY and FYNNEI. The CDR3, as DNA: TGTGCCAGCATCGAGGGTTCGGCTGGAAACACCATATATTTT. This gives the protein CASIEGSAGNTIYF.

The chain joins TRBV12-3 or TRBV12-4 to TRBJ1-1, with D perhaps TRBD1 (6 bases). This CDR3 is 13 amino acids long. V was cut by 8 bases and J by 6 bases, with 16 bases left in between. The CDR3 DNA sequence: TGTGCCAGCGAGAAACAGGGTTGGTCTGAAGCTTTCTTT. It translates to CASEKQGWSEAFF.

The V call is TRBV6-1, the J call TRBJ1-6; D might be TRBD1 (6 bases). The CDR3 contains 17 residues. Germline assignment: CDR1 MNHNS and CDR2 SASEGT. The V end lost 3 bases, the J end lost 6 bases, and 18 bases lay between the germline ends. CDR3 sequence (DNA): TGTGCCAGCAGTGACCCAGATCCGGGACAACTTAATTCACCCCTCCACTTT. Amino acids: CASSDPDPGQLNSPLHF.

The V call is TRBV18, the J call TRBJ1-3; D not certain. The CDR3 is made up of 16 amino acids. V gave up 1 base and J gave up 2 bases, with 12 bases separating them. The V gene's germline CDR1 is KGHSH and CDR2 LQKENI. CDR3 sequence reads: CASSPRDLKAGNTIYF. CDR3 nucleotide sequence: TGTGCCAGCTCACCACGCGACTTGAAGGCTGGAAACACCATATATTTT.

The chain employs TRBV4-1 and TRBJ1-1; 7 nucleotides align to TRBD1. Germline-derived CDR1 and CDR2 are MGHRA and YSYEKL. The length of the CDR3 is 19 residues. The V and J ends lost 4 bases and 0 bases, in that order; junction bases with no gene match: 17. The CDR3 here is CASSPGPTGRGRMNTEAFF. The DNA of the CDR3 is TGCGCCAGCAGCCCAGGCCCGACAGGGCGGGGTCGGATGAACACTGAAGCTTTCTTT.

The chain recombines TRBV24-1 with TRBJ1-4, with unresolved D. V was cut by 4 bases and J by 7 bases, with 15 bases left in between. CDR1 is KGHDR, CDR2 SFDVKD, per germline. The CDR3 runs 15 residues. As DNA, the CDR3 is TGTGCCACCAGTGACACCGGGAGGGTGCCTGAAAAACTGTTTTTT. Translating it yields CATSDTGRVPEKLFF.

As for this clone: This sample includes further DNA sequences coding for the same CDR3. The rearrangement uses TRBV19 and TRBJ1-1, with D possibly being TRBD1 (5 bases). V lost 5 bases and J lost 1, with 11 bases in between. This CDR3 is 14 amino acids long. CDR1 and CDR2 (germline): LNHDA, SQIVND (reference sequence). In DNA form, the CDR3 reads TGTGCCAGTAGTCTAGGGCAGGGGAACACTGAAGCTTTCTTT. Amino acids: CASSLGQGNTEAFF.

The rearrangement uses TRBV5-6 and TRBJ2-1, with 8 bases matching TRBD2. The CDR3 totals 13 residues. The germline V gene has CDR1 SGHDT and CDR2 YYEEEE. Trimming at V came to 3 bases and at J to 8 bases, leaving 4 bases not matched to a gene. CDR3 coding DNA: TGTGCCAGCAGCTCAGGACTAGCATATGAGCAGTTCTTC. Translating gives CASSSGLAYEQFF.

This clone was recorded a few times. The chain combines TRBV19 with TRBJ1-2; 7 bases match TRBD1. Germline CDR1 and CDR2: LNHDA and SQIVND (reference sequence). This CDR3 is built from 14 residues. V lost 6 bases, J lost 5 bases, and 9 bases stayed unmatched. The CDR3: CASSSSGTDYGYTF. For the CDR3, the DNA is TGTGCCAGTAGCTCTTCAGGGACAGATTATGGCTACACCTTC. Based on the CDR3 plus reference TRBV19 and TRBJ1-2, the full variable domain is DGGITQSPKYLFRKEGQNVTLSCEQNLNHDAMYWYRQDPGQGLRLIYYSQIVNDFQKGDIAEGYSVSREKKESFPLTVTSAQKNPTAFYLCASSSSGTDYGYTFGSGTRLTVV.

Here the CDR3 DNA reads TGTGCCAGTAGTATTCGAATGAGAACAGGGAACACTGAAGCTTTCTTT. This encodes CASSIRMRTGNTEAFF. This chain joins TRBV19 and TRBJ1-1; D perhaps matches TRBD1 (5 bases). With 3 bases removed from V and 1 base from J, the gap between germline ends came to 15 bases. Looked up from germline, CDR1 is LNHDA and CDR2 is SQIVND (reference sequence). CDR3 length: 16 residues. Using reference TRBV19 and TRBJ1-1 for the parts outside the CDR3, the full variable domain is DGGITQSPKYLFRKEGQNVTLSCEQNLNHDAMYWYRQDPGQGLRLIYYSQIVNDFQKGDIAEGYSVSREKKESFPLTVTSAQKNPTAFYLCASSIRMRTGNTEAFFGQGTRLTVV.

The chain joins TRBV3-1 (or the pseudogene TRBV3-2) to TRBJ1-6, with 8 bases matching TRBD1. Germline loops: CDR1 LGHDT, CDR2 YNNKEL (reference sequence). The CDR3 covers 14 residues. The V and J ends lost 3 bases and 9 bases, in that order; junction bases with no gene match: 4. The CDR3 DNA is TGTGCCAGCAGCCACGGACAGGGAAGTTCACCCCTCCACTTT. Translated, it gives CASSHGQGSSPLHF.